Listed below are T cell receptor beta chains from one sample, sequenced in a study of T cell responses to AZD1222 COVID-19 vaccine. Only in-frame clones appear in the TCRdb table, and some are missing; sequencing was by immunoSEQ multiplex PCR. The data contain 150,000 or so clones, 70% to 90% of them singletons. The starting material was peripheral blood, obtained on day 0 of MenACWY control vaccination. Source of these receptors: an adult in good health. The CDR3 runs from the conserved cysteine through the conserved F or W. D genes are given only for firm matches. Rows may omit the clone size; those that give it use once, few, many or a size class.

J gene | D gene | clone size | V gene | CDR3 DNA | CDR3 protein
TRBJ1-1 | - | once | TRBV29-1 | TGCAGCGTTCGATTATACACTGAAGCTTTCTTT | CSVRLYTEAFF
TRBJ2-1 | - | - | TRBV2 | TGTGCCAGCAGTGATTGGGACCCGCAATTCGTGCAGTTCTTC | CASSDWDPQFVQFF
TRBJ2-5 | - | - | TRBV7-2 | TGTGCCAGCAGCTTTCCGGACTCGACCCAGTACTTC | CASSFPDSTQYF
TRBJ2-2 | - | once | TRBV5-1 | TGCGCCAGCAGCCCAACGGGCTCCAACACCGGGGAGCTGTTTTTT | CASSPTGSNTGELFF
TRBJ2-7 | TRBD1 | - | TRBV2 | TGTGCCAGCGGACGGGACAGGGTAGACGAGCAGTACTTC | CASGRDRVDEQYF
TRBJ1-5 | TRBD1 | few | TRBV28 | TGTGCCAGCAGTCAAAACAGGGGAAGGGGCAATCAGCCCCAGCATTTT | CASSQNRGRGNQPQHF
TRBJ1-1 | - | - | TRBV21-1 | TGTGCCAGCAGCAAAGCGATGGTTGGGGACACTCCTGTCCCGGGGATGAACACTGAAGCTTTCTTT | CASSKAMVGDTPVPGMNTEAFF
TRBJ2-5 | TRBD2 | - | TRBV18 | TGTGCCAGCTCACCACGGGGGGGAGAGACCCAGTACTTC | CASSPRGGETQYF
TRBJ2-5 | - | - | TRBV24-1 | TGTGCCACCAGTGATCCAATCCAAGAGACCCAGTACTTC | CATSDPIQETQYF
TRBJ2-1 | TRBD1 | - | TRBV6-5 | TGTGCCAGCAGTCGGACAGGGGGTTACAATGAGCAGTTCTTC | CASSRTGGYNEQFF
TRBJ1-1 | - | - | TRBV29-1 | TGCAGCGTTGAAGACAGGGGACTGAACACTGAAGCTTTCTTT | CSVEDRGLNTEAFF
TRBJ2-2 | TRBD2 | - | TRBV13 | TGTGCCAGCAGCTCCCGGGCTAGCGGGAGAAGCGGGGAGCTGTTTTTT | CASSSRASGRSGELFF
TRBJ2-3 | - | - | TRBV19 | TGTGCCAGTAGTATAGATCCTAGCACAGATACGCAGTATTTT | CASSIDPSTDTQYF
TRBJ1-5 | - | - | TRBV12-5 | TGTGCTAGTGCCCCTCCCGCGGATCAGCCCCAGCATTTT | CASAPPADQPQHF
TRBJ2-7 | - | - | TRBV7-9 | TGTGCCAGCTCCAGGACCCCACTTTACGAGCAGTACTTC | CASSRTPLYEQYF
TRBJ1-3 | TRBD1 | - | TRBV6-5 | TGTGCCAGCAGAGACAGGGTCTCTGGAAACACCATATATTTT | CASRDRVSGNTIYF
TRBJ1-3 | - | - | TRBV3-1/TRBV3-2 | TGTGCCAGCAGCCAAGTTCCCAGCTACTCTGGAAACACCATATATTTT | CASSQVPSYSGNTIYF
TRBJ1-5 | - | few | TRBV30 | TGTGCCTGGAGTCCAAAAAATGGGCAGCCCCAGCATTTT | CAWSPKNGQPQHF
TRBJ2-7 | - | once | TRBV6-1 | TGTGCCAGCAGTGAAGTGCCTGGACAATTTGTCTACGAGCAGTACTTC | CASSEVPGQFVYEQYF
TRBJ1-1 | - | - | TRBV20-1 | TGCAGTGCTAGTCACCTCGAAGCTTTCTTT | CSASHLEAFF
TRBJ1-4 | - | - | TRBV15 | TGTGCCACCAGCAGAGAAGGGCTCCTTACCCCGCAAAAACTGTTTTTT | CATSREGLLTPQKLFF
TRBJ1-3 | - | - | TRBV6-1 | TGTGCCAGCAGTGAACTCAATCGGCCGGCAGGGCCAGTGGGAAACACCATATATTTT | CASSELNRPAGPVGNTIYF
TRBJ1-2 | - | once | TRBV4-3 | TGCGCCAGCAGCCAGGAAAACTATGGCTACACCTTC | CASSQENYGYTF
TRBJ2-7 | - | few | TRBV19 | TGTGCCAGTAGTATAAGAGGCTCCTCTAGGGACGAGCAGTACTTC | CASSIRGSSRDEQYF
TRBJ2-5 | - | - | TRBV7-3 | TGTGCCAGCAGCGAAGTGACAGAAGAGACCCAGTACTTC | CASSEVTEETQYF
TRBJ1-6 | - | - | TRBV12-3/TRBV12-4 | TGTGCCAGCAGCCGCGGGAGGGGGGGCCCCCTCCACTTT | CASSRGRGGPLHF
TRBJ1-5 | - | - | TRBV4-2 | TGTGCCAGCAGCCAAACCACGGATAATCAGCCCCAGCATTTT | CASSQTTDNQPQHF
TRBJ2-3 | - | - | TRBV7-2 | TGTGCCAGCAGCTTACGACATTCAGTTAGCACAGATACGCAGTATTTT | CASSLRHSVSTDTQYF
TRBJ2-7 | - | - | TRBV2 | TGTGCCAGCAGTCCCGGGGCAGGGGCCTACGAGCAGTACTTC | CASSPGAGAYEQYF
TRBJ1-1 | - | - | TRBV2 | TGTGCCAGCAGTGACAAGGCTTGGACTGAAGCTTTCTTT | CASSDKAWTEAFF